Listed below are T cell receptor beta chains from one sample, sequenced in a study of human T cells and chemical hapten exposure. Each CDR3 protein is one row after TCRdb ran MiXCR on the RACE reads. Here the sample spans about 140,000 distinct CDR3 sequences, over 9.5% being singletons. The material sequenced was whole blood, taken in connection with sensitization to the hapten diphenylcyclopropenone (DPC). The origin of the receptors is a woman aged 50 to 60 with alopecia areata. Some clones in this sample may be carry-over from other donors' samples. The CDR3 runs from the conserved cysteine through the conserved F or W. The order of the fields is clone size, V gene, D gene, J gene, CDR3 protein, CDR3 DNA. D genes are given only for firm matches. The size field is filled for only some rows; it gives once, few, many or a size class.

clone_size: many; v_call: TRBV6-6; d_call: NA; j_call: TRBJ2-6; cdr3_aa: CASTTVLGRANVLTF; cdr3_nt: TGTGCCAGCACCACAGTCCTTGGAAGGGCCAACGTCCTGACTTTC
clone_size: few; v_call: TRBV20-1; d_call: TRBD2; j_call: TRBJ2-1; cdr3_aa: CSARTSGLDNEQFF; cdr3_nt: TGCAGTGCCCGCACTAGCGGCCTAGACAATGAGCAGTTCTTC
clone_size: NA; v_call: TRBV29-1; d_call: TRBD2; j_call: TRBJ2-3; cdr3_aa: CSVDSGRATDTQYF; cdr3_nt: TGCAGCGTTGACAGCGGGAGAGCCACAGATACGCAGTATTTT
clone_size: NA; v_call: TRBV28; d_call: TRBD2; j_call: TRBJ2-3; cdr3_aa: CASSFGGRGRDTQYF; cdr3_nt: TGTGCCAGCAGTTTTGGCGGGAGAGGTAGGGATACGCAGTATTTT
clone_size: few; v_call: TRBV7-2; d_call: TRBD1; j_call: TRBJ1-2; cdr3_aa: CASSRTGRDYGYTF; cdr3_nt: TGTGCCAGCAGCCGGACAGGTCGGGACTATGGCTACACCTTC
clone_size: few; v_call: TRBV12-3/TRBV12-4; d_call: TRBD1; j_call: TRBJ1-1; cdr3_aa: CASSGWTGNTEAFF; cdr3_nt: TGTGCCAGCAGTGGATGGACAGGGAACACTGAAGCTTTCTTT
clone_size: NA; v_call: TRBV28; d_call: TRBD1; j_call: TRBJ1-2; cdr3_aa: CASSPGQGGVYGYTF; cdr3_nt: TGTGCCAGCAGTCCCGGACAGGGGGGGGTCTATGGCTACACCTTC
clone_size: few; v_call: TRBV11-1; d_call: NA; j_call: TRBJ2-5; cdr3_aa: CASSLAGTGRYF; cdr3_nt: TGTGCCAGCAGCTTAGCGGGGACGGGTCGGTACTTC
clone_size: few; v_call: TRBV5-6; d_call: NA; j_call: TRBJ1-2; cdr3_aa: CASSPSTQGLPRYGYTF; cdr3_nt: TGTGCCAGCAGCCCTTCGACACAGGGCCTTCCCCGCTATGGCTACACCTTC
clone_size: NA; v_call: TRBV28; d_call: NA; j_call: TRBJ1-2; cdr3_aa: CASSLSVSANYGYTF; cdr3_nt: TGTGCCAGCAGTTTATCAGTCTCAGCTAACTATGGCTACACCTTC
clone_size: NA; v_call: TRBV27; d_call: TRBD2; j_call: TRBJ2-1; cdr3_aa: CASSLGTRKYNEQFF; cdr3_nt: TGTGCCAGCAGTTTGGGGACTAGAAAGTACAATGAGCAGTTCTTC
clone_size: once; v_call: TRBV4-2; d_call: TRBD1; j_call: TRBJ1-6; cdr3_aa: CASSSRDSNSPLHF; cdr3_nt: TGTGCCAGCAGCTCTAGGGACAGTAATTCACCCCTCCACTTT
clone_size: many; v_call: TRBV29-1; d_call: TRBD2; j_call: TRBJ2-7; cdr3_aa: CSVELAGRGYEQYF; cdr3_nt: TGCAGCGTTGAGTTAGCGGGGCGGGGGTACGAGCAGTACTTC
clone_size: few; v_call: TRBV12-3/TRBV12-4; d_call: NA; j_call: TRBJ2-7; cdr3_aa: CASSLRGHSYEQYF; cdr3_nt: TGTGCCAGCAGTTTGAGGGGACACTCCTACGAGCAGTACTTC
clone_size: few; v_call: TRBV5-1; d_call: NA; j_call: TRBJ2-7; cdr3_aa: CASSLDRGALVYEQYF; cdr3_nt: TGCGCCAGCAGCTTGGATCGGGGGGCACTGGTCTACGAGCAGTACTTC
clone_size: many; v_call: TRBV4-1; d_call: NA; j_call: TRBJ1-4; cdr3_aa: CASSRVLGPTNEKLFF; cdr3_nt: TGCGCCAGCAGCCGAGTTTTGGGACCGACTAATGAAAAACTGTTTTTT
clone_size: many; v_call: TRBV6-1; d_call: TRBD1; j_call: TRBJ1-5; cdr3_aa: CASSDRTGGGQPQHF; cdr3_nt: TGTGCCAGCAGTGACCGGACAGGGGGCGGTCAGCCCCAGCATTTT
clone_size: many; v_call: TRBV20-1; d_call: NA; j_call: TRBJ1-5; cdr3_aa: CSAGNQPQHF; cdr3_nt: TGCAGTGCTGGGAATCAGCCCCAGCATTTT
clone_size: few; v_call: TRBV6-1; d_call: NA; j_call: TRBJ2-7; cdr3_aa: CATTEGVIYEQYF; cdr3_nt: TGTGCCACCACGGAGGGTGTAATCTACGAGCAGTACTTC
clone_size: NA; v_call: TRBV5-1; d_call: NA; j_call: TRBJ2-4; cdr3_aa: CASSLSPGAKNIQYF; cdr3_nt: TGCGCCAGCAGCCTATCCCCCGGCGCCAAAAACATTCAGTACTTC
clone_size: few; v_call: TRBV19; d_call: TRBD1; j_call: TRBJ2-3; cdr3_aa: CASSRRQGNADTQYF; cdr3_nt: TGTGCCAGTAGTAGGAGACAGGGAAATGCAGATACGCAGTATTTT
clone_size: NA; v_call: TRBV20-1; d_call: TRBD2; j_call: TRBJ2-1; cdr3_aa: CSVPSSGRGNEQFF; cdr3_nt: TGCAGTGTCCCGTCCAGCGGGAGAGGTAATGAGCAGTTCTTC
clone_size: few; v_call: TRBV9; d_call: NA; j_call: TRBJ2-6; cdr3_aa: CASSVGDSGANVLTF; cdr3_nt: TGTGCCAGCAGCGTAGGGGACTCTGGGGCCAACGTCCTGACTTTC
clone_size: many; v_call: TRBV5-1; d_call: NA; j_call: TRBJ2-5; cdr3_aa: CASSLDINQETQYF; cdr3_nt: TGCGCCAGCAGCTTGGATATTAACCAAGAGACCCAGTACTTC
clone_size: many; v_call: TRBV6-4; d_call: TRBD1; j_call: TRBJ2-3; cdr3_aa: CASSLTGGTDTQYF; cdr3_nt: TGTGCCAGCAGCCTTACAGGGGGAACAGATACGCAGTATTTT
clone_size: few; v_call: TRBV7-9; d_call: TRBD1; j_call: TRBJ1-1; cdr3_aa: CASSLFGQGAKDTEAFF; cdr3_nt: TGTGCCAGCAGCTTATTCGGACAGGGGGCAAAGGACACTGAAGCTTTCTTT